Shown below are 32 T cell receptor beta chains from a single sample sequenced in a study of blood T cell repertoires in COVID-19. Sequencing used immunoSEQ multiplex PCR; TCRdb keeps in-frame clones, though not all of them. Of around 190,000 clones in the sample, 70% to 85% were seen once. Sequencing was done on a sample of peripheral blood. All receptors come from a human donor in a cohort sampled during active COVID-19.

The chain recombines TRBV27 with TRBJ2-2; 12 positions agree with TRBD2. The V segment lost 6 bases and the J segment 0 bases; nucleotides outside the gene matches: 2. From germline, CDR1 is MNHEY and CDR2 SMNVEV (reference sequence). The CDR3 contains 16 residues. This CDR3 reads CASRGLAGSNTGELFF. For the CDR3, the DNA is TGTGCCAGCAGAGGACTAGCGGGGTCGAACACCGGGGAGCTGTTTTTT.

The chain combines TRBV19 with TRBJ2-1, with a possible D match to TRBD2 (6 bases). V gave up 10 bases and J gave up 9 bases, with 25 bases separating them. In germline, CDR1 is LNHDA, CDR2 SQIVND (reference sequence). The CDR3 covers 15 residues. The CDR3 region is CATSPAGPAGLEQFF. CDR3 in DNA: TGTGCCACCTCCCCCGCCGGGCCAGCGGGTCTTGAGCAGTTCTTC.

V usage is TRBV29-1 and J usage is TRBJ2-5, with D unclear. The CDR3 loop spans 12 amino acids. Germline CDR1 is SQVTM and CDR2 is ANQGSEA. V lost 2 bases and J 2 bases, leaving 6 bases between the germline ends. The CDR3 bases are TGCAGCGTTGAACACTTACAAGAGACCCAGTACTTC. Its protein is CSVEHLQETQYF.

V usage is TRBV24-1 and J usage is TRBJ2-4; D might be TRBD2 (5 bases). CDR3 size: 15 residues. V lost 2 bases and J 8 bases, leaving 15 bases between the germline ends. Germline CDR1 and CDR2: KGHDR and SFDVKD. Here the CDR3 DNA reads TGTGCCACCAGTGATTCCAGGCTTGCCGGGGACATTCAGTACTTC. This sequence encodes CATSDSRLAGDIQYF.

The table lists this clone with a few counts. The chain uses TRBV5-5 and TRBJ2-7, with D perhaps matching TRBD2 (5 bases). The germline gives CDR1 SGHKS, CDR2 YYEKEE (reference sequence). The CDR3 covers 18 residues. V gave up 0 bases and J gave up 3 bases, with 22 bases separating them. This CDR3 reads CASSLGLRAAAEHYEQYF. The CDR3 nucleotides are TGTGCCAGCAGCTTGGGATTGCGGGCGGCAGCGGAGCACTACGAGCAGTACTTC.

Note on this clone: The same CDR3 is also encoded by other DNA sequences in this sample. The rearrangement joins TRBV5-1 to TRBJ2-7; TRBD2 matches 10 bases. The germline gives CDR1 SGHRS, CDR2 YFSETQ. J lost 7 bases, V lost 0 bases, and 7 bases had no gene match. The CDR3 has 15 amino acids. CDR3 loop: CASSLVLAGDREQYF. CDR3 DNA sequence: TGCGCCAGCAGCTTGGTCCTAGCGGGAGACAGGGAGCAGTACTTC.

The V call is TRBV23-1, the J call TRBJ2-1; 9 positions match TRBD2. TRBV23-1 is annotated as an ORF whose role is uncertain. V dropped 4 bases and J dropped 0; count of bases not matched to a gene: 16. This CDR3 contains 20 residues. The CDR3, as DNA: TGCGCCAGCAGTCCCTCAAGACTAGCGGACGACTTGAGCTCCTACAATGAGCAGTTCTTC. It specifies CASSPSRLADDLSSYNEQFF.

Regarding this clone: Other DNA sequences in this sample translate to the same CDR3. This chain links TRBV27 with TRBJ2-1, with D perhaps TRBD2 (6 bases). Germline V gene data show CDR1 as MNHEY and CDR2 as SMNVEV (reference sequence). The CDR3 has 14 residues. The V end was cut by 3 bases, the J end by 2 bases, with 8 bases between. CDR3 region: CASSFGGPYNEQFF. The CDR3 DNA is TGTGCCAGCAGTTTCGGAGGGCCCTACAATGAGCAGTTCTTC.

V is TRBV4-1 and J is TRBJ1-4; D perhaps matches TRBD1 (6 bases). The CDR3 totals 14 residues. V gave up 2 bases and J gave up 8 bases, with 12 bases separating them. Per germline, CDR1 MGHRA and CDR2 YSYEKL. The CDR3 DNA is TGCGCCAGCAGCCAACAGGGGCGGGAGGAAAAACTGTTTTTT. This gives the protein CASSQQGREEKLFF.

This chain uses TRBV5-1 with TRBJ2-4; 8 bases agree with TRBD2. CDR1 SGHRS and CDR2 YFSETQ come from the germline V gene. J lost 7 bases, V lost 4 bases, and 10 bases had no gene match. The CDR3 runs to 15 residues. CDR3: CASSPPWTSSNIQYF. CDR3 DNA sequence: TGCGCCAGCAGCCCGCCCTGGACTAGCTCCAACATTCAGTACTTC.

The chain couples TRBV27 to TRBJ2-5; no clear D gene. The V and J ends lost 4 bases and 5 bases respectively, with 8 bases between them. CDR1 MNHEY and CDR2 SMNVEV come from the germline V gene (reference sequence). This CDR3 has 12 amino acids. Written as DNA, the CDR3 is TGTGCCAGCAGTTCCGCCGGGGAGACCCAGTACTTC. Its translation is CASSSAGETQYF.

The chain has TRBV5-1 and TRBJ1-4; D is possibly TRBD1 (5 bases). The CDR3 consists of 15 residues. Per the germline V gene, CDR1 is SGHRS and CDR2 is YFSETQ. The V end was cut by 2 bases, the J end by 0 bases, with 8 bases between. The CDR3: CASSFTGATNEKLFF. The CDR3 DNA reads TGCGCCAGCAGCTTTACGGGGGCAACTAATGAAAAACTGTTTTTT.

The V gene is TRBV9, the J gene TRBJ2-2, with 8 bases lining up with TRBD2. With V trimmed by 1 base and J by 8 bases, 4 bases remained unmatched. This CDR3 comprises 14 residues. The V gene's germline CDR1 is SGDLS and CDR2 YYNGEE. The CDR3 here is CASSVLAGAGELFF. The CDR3 DNA follows: TGTGCCAGCAGCGTACTAGCGGGCGCAGGGGAGCTGTTTTTT.

This clone was recorded a few times. The chain is built from TRBV2 and TRBJ2-6, with 9 nucleotides matching TRBD1. The CDR3 contains 15 residues. V was clipped by 11 bases and J by 2 bases; unmatched bases: 7. Germline V gene data show CDR1 as SNHLY and CDR2 as FYNNEI. The CDR3 is CAGGQGRTGANVLTF. The CDR3 DNA reads as TGTGCCGGGGGACAGGGTAGGACTGGGGCCAACGTCCTGACTTTC.

The chain carries TRBV6-5 and TRBJ2-2, with TRBD2 as a possible D gene (5 bases). CDR3 size: 14 residues. The ends were cut back, 7 bases at V and 4 bases at J, with 13 bases in the middle. Germline CDR1 and CDR2: MNHEY and SVGAGI. The CDR3 DNA reads TGTGCCAGCACTCCTAGCTGGCTCACCGGGGAGCTGTTTTTT. This translates into CASTPSWLTGELFF.

The table lists this clone with many counts. The V gene is TRBV6-5, the J gene TRBJ2-3, with D maybe TRBD1 (6 bases). There are 14 residues in the CDR3. The V and J ends lost 7 bases and 0 bases respectively, with 11 bases between them. Germline V gene data show CDR1 as MNHEY and CDR2 as SVGAGI. CDR3 residues: CASKLQGSTDTQYF. The CDR3 DNA is TGTGCCAGCAAACTACAGGGAAGCACAGATACGCAGTATTTT.

The genes are TRBV7-9 and TRBJ2-1; TRBD1 aligns across 7 bases. The CDR3 is made up of 13 amino acids. V lost 7 bases and J lost 6; bases outside the gene matches: 6. Germline-derived CDR1 and CDR2 are SEHNR and FQNEAQ (reference sequence). Here the CDR3 reads CASTLGQLNEQFF. The CDR3 DNA reads as TGTGCCAGCACCCTGGGACAGCTCAATGAGCAGTTCTTC.

The rearrangement links TRBV2 to TRBJ2-3; the D gene is possibly TRBD2 (5 bases). The germline V and J ends were trimmed by 5 bases and 1 base, with 16 bases remaining between them. CDR1 is SNHLY, CDR2 FYNNEI, per germline. The CDR3 consists of 16 residues. For the CDR3, the DNA is TGTGCCAGCAGTCAAGAAAGCGGAACAGGCACAGATACGCAGTATTTT. This gives the protein CASSQESGTGTDTQYF.

This sequence joins TRBV28 and TRBJ2-7; TRBD2 matches at 13 bases. Germline CDR1 reads MDHEN; CDR2 reads SYDVKM. The V and J ends lost 6 bases and 0 bases, in that order; junction bases with no gene match: 8. The CDR3 consists of 17 residues. The CDR3 reads CASSITSGRAGSYEQYF. As DNA, the CDR3 is TGTGCCAGCAGCATAACTAGCGGGAGGGCCGGCTCCTACGAGCAGTACTTC. The complete variable domain, with remaining parts taken from reference TRBV28 and TRBJ2-7, reads DVKVTQSSRYLVKRTGEKVFLECVQDMDHENMFWYRQDPGLGLRLIYFSYDVKMKEKGDIPEGYSVSREKKERFSLILESASTNQTSMYLCASSITSGRAGSYEQYFGPGTRLTVT.

Written as DNA, the CDR3 is TGTGCCAGCAGCACCTGGGGGCAGAGCCCCTATGGCTACACCTTC. It translates to CASSTWGQSPYGYTF. The V call is TRBV28, the J call TRBJ1-2; maybe TRBD1 (6 bases). The CDR3 runs 15 residues. Germline values: CDR1 MDHEN, CDR2 SYDVKM. V dropped 6 bases and J dropped 4 bases, with 18 bases sitting between them.

V is TRBV7-7 and J is TRBJ2-3, with TRBD2 identical over 15 bases. The CDR3 is made up of 15 amino acids. Germline trimming cut 5 bases from V and 5 bases from J; bases unmatched to any gene: 2. Germline values: CDR1 SSHAT, CDR2 FNYEAQ (reference sequence). Here the CDR3 reads CASSPGLAGGDTQYF. CDR3 nucleotides: TGTGCCAGCAGCCCGGGACTAGCGGGAGGAGATACGCAGTATTTT. Combining the CDR3 with reference TRBV7-7 and TRBJ2-3 gives the whole variable domain GAGVSQSPRYKVTKRGQDVTLRCDPISSHATLYWYQQALGQGPEFLTYFNYEAQPDKSGLPSDRFSAERPEGSISTLTIQRTEQRDSAMYRCASSPGLAGGDTQYFGPGTRLTVL.

This sequence joins TRBV28 and TRBJ2-3, with no clear D. Germline-derived CDR1 and CDR2 are MDHEN and SYDVKM. With 6 bases removed from V and 9 bases from J, the gap between germline ends came to 22 bases. This CDR3 has 15 amino acids. The CDR3: CASRSPAPTRGTQYF. The CDR3 nucleotides are TGTGCCAGCAGGTCACCGGCCCCTACGAGAGGCACGCAGTATTTT.

This rearrangement joins TRBV5-4 to TRBJ2-5; 11 bases align to TRBD2. There are 16 residues in the CDR3. Germline V gene sequence: CDR1 SGHNT, CDR2 YYREEE (reference sequence). The V and J ends lost 0 bases and 2 bases, in that order; junction bases with no gene match: 3. The DNA of the CDR3 is TGTGCCAGCAGCTTGGGGGGGACTAGCGGACAAGAGACCCAGTACTTC. Its protein is CASSLGGTSGQETQYF.

This CDR3 is CASSEFYGLAQITGELFF. DNA for the CDR3: TGTGCCAGCAGTGAATTTTATGGGCTAGCGCAGATCACCGGGGAGCTGTTTTTT. V usage is TRBV2 and J usage is TRBJ2-2; D possibly corresponds to TRBD2 (6 bases). This CDR3 is 18 amino acids long. Germline values: CDR1 SNHLY, CDR2 FYNNEI. V lost 2 bases to trimming and J lost 4 bases, with 20 bases between them.

This clone was seen a single time. Compared with germline, one end of the junction differs, possibly owing to a read error. The chain carries TRBV28 and TRBJ2-7; 7 positions agree with TRBD1. The CDR3 has 15 residues. Germline V lookup: CDR1 MDHEN, CDR2 SYDVKM. CDR3 residues: CASKPQGPSSHEQYF. The CDR3 nucleotides read TGTGCCAGCAAGCCACAGGGGCCCTCCTCCCACGAGCAGTACTTC.

J is TRBJ1-1 and V is TRBV28; D is ambiguous. The V gene's germline CDR1 is MDHEN and CDR2 SYDVKM. This CDR3 region has 14 residues. V lost 8 bases, J lost 0 bases, and 13 bases lay in between. CDR3 bases: TGTGCCAGCTCCAAGGGAGGTTTGAACACTGAAGCTTTCTTT. Translated, it gives CASSKGGLNTEAFF.

J is TRBJ2-7 and V is TRBV19, with 7 positions matching TRBD2. The ends lost 2 bases at V and 6 bases at J; junction bases unmatched: 7. The CDR3 has 14 amino acids. The V gene's germline CDR1 is LNHDA and CDR2 SQIVND (reference sequence). The CDR3 DNA sequence: TGTGCCAGTAGTATAACGGCGGGAGTAGGCGAGCAGTACTTC. Translated: CASSITAGVGEQYF.

This clone has a single count. The V gene is TRBV27, the J gene TRBJ2-7, with no clear D. CDR1 is MNHEY, CDR2 SMNVEV, per germline (reference sequence). The CDR3 runs to 13 residues. The V end lost 5 bases, the J end lost 1 base, and 9 bases lay between the germline ends. Here the CDR3 reads CASSITDSYEQYF. The CDR3 DNA follows: TGTGCCAGCAGTATTACAGATTCCTACGAGCAGTACTTC.

The genes are TRBV10-3 and TRBJ2-7; no firm D call. Germline V gene lookup returns CDR1 ENHRY and CDR2 SYGVKD. V dropped 4 bases and J dropped 3 bases, with 4 bases sitting between them. The CDR3 consists of 11 residues. CDR3 loop: CAISANYEQYF. CDR3 DNA sequence: TGTGCCATCAGTGCCAACTACGAGCAGTACTTC.

The V call is TRBV3-1 (or the pseudogene TRBV3-2), the J call TRBJ2-7; 10 nucleotides match TRBD2. The length of the CDR3 is 15 residues. Germline trimming cut 5 bases from V and 3 bases from J; bases unmatched to any gene: 7. Germline V gene data show CDR1 as LGHDT and CDR2 as YNNKEL (reference sequence). This CDR3 reads CASSGGLAVLYEQYF. Here the CDR3 DNA reads TGTGCCAGCAGCGGTGGACTAGCGGTCCTCTACGAGCAGTACTTC.

The V and J genes are TRBV9 and TRBJ2-7, with D maybe TRBD2 (6 bases). CDR3 size: 14 residues. V shed 3 bases and J shed 2 bases, with 12 bases lying between them. The germline gives CDR1 SGDLS, CDR2 YYNGEE. The CDR3 DNA reads as TGTGCCAGCAGCGCCGGACTACTCCCCTACGAGCAGTACTTC. It specifies CASSAGLLPYEQYF.

The V and J genes are TRBV27 and TRBJ2-5, with 7 nucleotides matching TRBD2. This CDR3 has 13 amino acids. The ends lost 6 bases at V and 2 bases at J; junction bases unmatched: 3. Looked up from germline, CDR1 is MNHEY and CDR2 is SMNVEV (reference sequence). In nucleotides, the CDR3 is TGTGCCAGCAGGGGAGGGACTCAAGAGACCCAGTACTTC. Its protein product is CASRGGTQETQYF.